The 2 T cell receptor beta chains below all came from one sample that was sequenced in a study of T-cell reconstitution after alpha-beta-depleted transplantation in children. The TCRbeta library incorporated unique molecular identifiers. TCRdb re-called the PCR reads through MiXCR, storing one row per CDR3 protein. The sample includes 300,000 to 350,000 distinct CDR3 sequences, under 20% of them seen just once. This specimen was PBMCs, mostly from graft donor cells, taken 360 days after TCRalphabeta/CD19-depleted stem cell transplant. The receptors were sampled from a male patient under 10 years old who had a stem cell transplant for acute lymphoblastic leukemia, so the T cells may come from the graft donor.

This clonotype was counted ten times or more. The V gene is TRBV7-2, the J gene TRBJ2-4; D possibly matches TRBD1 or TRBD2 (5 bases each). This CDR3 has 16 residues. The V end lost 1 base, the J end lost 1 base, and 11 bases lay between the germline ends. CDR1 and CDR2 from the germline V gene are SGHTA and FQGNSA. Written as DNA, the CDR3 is TGTGCCAGCAGCTTAGACAGGAGGCAGGCCAAAAACATTCAGTACTTC. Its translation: CASSLDRRQAKNIQYF.

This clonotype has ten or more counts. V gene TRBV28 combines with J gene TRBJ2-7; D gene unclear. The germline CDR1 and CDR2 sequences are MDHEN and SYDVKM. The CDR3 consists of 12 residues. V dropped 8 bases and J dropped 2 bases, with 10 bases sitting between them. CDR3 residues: CASGITTYEQYF. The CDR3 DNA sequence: TGTGCCAGCGGGATTACTACCTACGAGCAGTACTTC.